The 12 T cell receptor beta chains below come from one sample, sequenced in a study of cytomegalovirus exposure and HLA in healthy donors. A multiplex PCR was run with 60 Vbeta primers and 13 Jbeta primers. Data came from immunoSEQ multiplex PCR; TCRdb stores just in-frame clones and leaves some out. The sample lists under 250,000 clones, more than 65% occurring once. Sequenced sample: PBMCs. Every receptor here comes from a man aged 45-60 years in good health and CMV-seronegative.

The chain employs TRBV6-1 and TRBJ2-1; tentative D call: TRBD1 (5 bases). This CDR3 comprises 15 residues. V dropped 3 bases and J dropped 6 bases, with 15 bases sitting between them. The germline V gene encodes CDR1 MNHNS and CDR2 SASEGT. The CDR3 nucleotides read TGTGCCAGCAGTGAGGGCAGGGTTTCTGCCAATGAGCAGTTCTTC. Encoded protein: CASSEGRVSANEQFF.

V gene TRBV7-8 combines with J gene TRBJ2-7; the match to TRBD1 covers 11 bases. This CDR3 has 13 residues. Germline V gene data show CDR1 as SGHVS and CDR2 as FQNEAQ. V lost 6 bases to trimming and J lost 9 bases; unmatched junction nucleotides: 7. The CDR3 region is CASSPRDRGAQYF. The CDR3 DNA is TGTGCCAGCAGTCCCCGGGACAGGGGGGCGCAGTACTTC.

This clone was recorded only once. CDR3 sequence (DNA): TGTGCCAGCAGTGACCACACCGGGACTTTCTCCTCCTACAATGAGCAGTTCTTC. Translated: CASSDHTGTFSSYNEQFF. The V gene is TRBV2, the J gene TRBJ2-1; D may be TRBD2 (6 bases). In germline, CDR1 is SNHLY, CDR2 FYNNEI. There are 18 residues in the CDR3. V gave up 3 bases and J gave up 0 bases, with 18 bases separating them. Using reference TRBV2 and TRBJ2-1 for the parts outside the CDR3, the full variable domain is EPEVTQTPSHQVTQMGQEVILRCVPISNHLYFYWYRQILGQKVEFLVSFYNNEISEKSEIFDDQFSVERPDGSNFTLKIRSTKLEDSAMYFCASSDHTGTFSSYNEQFFGPGTRLTVL.

The gene calls are TRBV11-1 and TRBJ2-7, with TRBD2 matching 10 bases. Germline V CDR1 and CDR2: SGHAT, FQDESV (reference sequence). CDR3 size: 15 residues. V dropped 1 base and J dropped 4; count of bases not matched to a gene: 4. Here the CDR3 reads CASSLGTSGLYEQYF. The CDR3 coding sequence is TGTGCCAGCAGCTTAGGGACTAGCGGACTTTACGAGCAGTACTTC.

This clone was observed a handful of times. V gene TRBV7-3 combines with J gene TRBJ2-1, with 9 bases lining up with TRBD2. Germline CDR1 is SGHTA and CDR2 is FQGTGA. The CDR3 consists of 15 residues. With 1 base clipped from V and 7 bases from J, the junction kept 5 bases outside the gene matches. The CDR3: CASSLNGGRGNEQFF. CDR3 nucleotides: TGTGCCAGCAGCTTAAATGGCGGGAGGGGGAATGAGCAGTTCTTC.

The V and J genes are TRBV27 and TRBJ2-5; D may be TRBD1 (5 bases). The CDR3 sequence is 13 residues long. V lost 5 bases and J 1 base, leaving 8 bases between the germline ends. CDR1 MNHEY and CDR2 SMNVEV come from the germline V gene (reference sequence). The DNA for the CDR3 is TGTGCCAGCAGTCAGACAGCCCAAGAGACCCAGTACTTC. It specifies CASSQTAQETQYF.

With regard to this clone: The same CDR3 is also encoded by other DNA sequences in this sample. This sequence joins TRBV5-1 and TRBJ1-1; no clear D gene. The CDR3 sequence is 15 residues long. With 0 bases removed from V and 0 bases from J, the gap between germline ends came to 9 bases. Germline V gene data show CDR1 as SGHRS and CDR2 as YFSETQ. CDR3 protein: CASSLAAGMNTEAFF. The DNA of the CDR3 is TGCGCCAGCAGCTTGGCCGCGGGGATGAACACTGAAGCTTTCTTT.

CDR3 residues: CASSLSTGGATEAFF. In DNA, the CDR3 is TGTGCCAGCTCACTTTCGACAGGGGGCGCGACTGAAGCTTTCTTT. V and J are TRBV18 and TRBJ1-1; TRBD1 matches 10 bases. V was clipped by 4 bases and J by 5 bases; unmatched bases: 7. The CDR3 extends over 15 amino acids. CDR1 KGHSH and CDR2 LQKENI come from the germline V gene.

The gene calls are TRBV4-1 and TRBJ1-2; D unclear. V gave up 5 bases and J gave up 3 bases, with 19 bases separating them. The germline V gene has CDR1 MGHRA and CDR2 YSYEKL. The CDR3 is 16 residues long. The chain's CDR3 is CASSFLPSELYYGYTF. In nucleotides, the CDR3 is TGCGCCAGCAGCTTTCTTCCGAGTGAACTCTACTATGGCTACACCTTC.

This chain connects TRBV27 to TRBJ2-2, with D possibly being TRBD2 (6 bases). The germline CDR1 and CDR2 sequences are MNHEY and SMNVEV (reference sequence). The CDR3 has 15 residues. Trimming shortened V by 4 bases and J by 0 bases, and 9 bases separated the two germline ends. The CDR3 reads CASSSGLPNTGELFF. The CDR3, as DNA: TGTGCCAGCAGTTCGGGACTTCCGAACACCGGGGAGCTGTTTTTT.

The chain has TRBV7-2 and TRBJ2-3; 8 nucleotides align to TRBD1. CDR1 and CDR2 (germline): SGHTA, FQGNSA. V shed 1 base and J 1 base; nucleotides not matched to a gene: 4. The CDR3 sequence is 16 residues long. The CDR3 loop reads CASSLGGRGRTDTQYF. The CDR3 nucleotides read TGTGCCAGCAGCTTAGGCGGCAGGGGGCGCACAGATACGCAGTATTTT.

The chain uses TRBV27 and TRBJ1-6; perhaps TRBD1 as D (5 bases). The V and J ends lost 7 bases and 7 bases respectively, with 11 bases between them. Germline values: CDR1 MNHEY, CDR2 SMNVEV (reference sequence). The CDR3 runs 13 residues. CDR3: CASKDRANSPLHF. The CDR3 DNA is TGTGCCAGCAAAGACAGAGCGAATTCACCCCTCCACTTT.